The present T cell receptor beta chain was sequenced within a study of technical replicates of blood from several donors. TCRdb's copy holds only in-frame clones and misses some; the assay was immunoSEQ multiplex PCR. The table has approximately 81,000 clones, nearly 97% seen once. What was sequenced was T cells isolated from PBMCs. The receptor was isolated from a human donor in good health.

The CDR3: CASSFSLDQPQHF. The CDR3 nucleotides are TGTGCCAGCAGTTTCTCTCTAGACCAGCCCCAGCATTTT. The chain is built from TRBV27 and TRBJ1-5; unclear D gene. V was shortened by 3 bases and J by 7 bases, with 10 bases between the two germline ends. This CDR3 has 13 amino acids. From germline, CDR1 is MNHEY and CDR2 SMNVEV (reference sequence).